Detailed here is one T cell receptor (beta chain). Here immunoSEQ multiplex PCR was the method, and the copy in TCRdb shows in-frame clones only, minus some. This table holds around 250,000 clones, under 90% found once. These data come from a study of blood T cell repertoires in COVID-19. This CDR3 is 15 amino acids long. Germline CDR1 is SGHTA and CDR2 is FQGNSA. Trimming shortened V by 2 bases and J by 1 base, and 9 bases separated the two germline ends. This TCR was recovered from a middle-aged woman who had recovered from COVID-19. The sample comprised peripheral blood. V is TRBV7-2 and J is TRBJ1-3; D is unresolved. This CDR3 reads CASSLTPGSGNTIYF. CDR3 coding DNA: TGTGCCAGCAGCTTAACTCCTGGTTCTGGAAACACCATATATTTT.